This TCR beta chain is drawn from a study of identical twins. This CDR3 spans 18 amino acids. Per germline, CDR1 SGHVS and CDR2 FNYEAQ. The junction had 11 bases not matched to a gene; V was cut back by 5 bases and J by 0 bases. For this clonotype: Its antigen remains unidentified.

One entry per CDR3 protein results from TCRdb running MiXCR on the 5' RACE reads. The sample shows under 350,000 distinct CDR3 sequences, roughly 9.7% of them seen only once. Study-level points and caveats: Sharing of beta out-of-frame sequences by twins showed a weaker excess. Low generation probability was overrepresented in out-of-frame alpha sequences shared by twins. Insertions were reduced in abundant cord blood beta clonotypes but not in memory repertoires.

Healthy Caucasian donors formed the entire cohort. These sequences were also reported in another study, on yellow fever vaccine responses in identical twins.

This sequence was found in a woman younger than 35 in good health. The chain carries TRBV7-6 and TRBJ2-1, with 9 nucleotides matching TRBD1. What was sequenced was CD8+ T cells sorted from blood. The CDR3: CASSPRTGVIPSYNEQFF. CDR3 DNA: TGTGCCAGCAGCCCTAGGACAGGGGTAATACCCTCCTACAATGAGCAGTTCTTC. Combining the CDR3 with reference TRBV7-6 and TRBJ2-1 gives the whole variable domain GAGVSQSPRYKVTKRGQDVALRCDPISGHVSLYWYRQALGQGPEFLTYFNYEAQQDKSGLPNDRFSAERPEGSISTLTIQRTEQRDSAMYRCASSPRTGVIPSYNEQFFGPGTRLTVL.